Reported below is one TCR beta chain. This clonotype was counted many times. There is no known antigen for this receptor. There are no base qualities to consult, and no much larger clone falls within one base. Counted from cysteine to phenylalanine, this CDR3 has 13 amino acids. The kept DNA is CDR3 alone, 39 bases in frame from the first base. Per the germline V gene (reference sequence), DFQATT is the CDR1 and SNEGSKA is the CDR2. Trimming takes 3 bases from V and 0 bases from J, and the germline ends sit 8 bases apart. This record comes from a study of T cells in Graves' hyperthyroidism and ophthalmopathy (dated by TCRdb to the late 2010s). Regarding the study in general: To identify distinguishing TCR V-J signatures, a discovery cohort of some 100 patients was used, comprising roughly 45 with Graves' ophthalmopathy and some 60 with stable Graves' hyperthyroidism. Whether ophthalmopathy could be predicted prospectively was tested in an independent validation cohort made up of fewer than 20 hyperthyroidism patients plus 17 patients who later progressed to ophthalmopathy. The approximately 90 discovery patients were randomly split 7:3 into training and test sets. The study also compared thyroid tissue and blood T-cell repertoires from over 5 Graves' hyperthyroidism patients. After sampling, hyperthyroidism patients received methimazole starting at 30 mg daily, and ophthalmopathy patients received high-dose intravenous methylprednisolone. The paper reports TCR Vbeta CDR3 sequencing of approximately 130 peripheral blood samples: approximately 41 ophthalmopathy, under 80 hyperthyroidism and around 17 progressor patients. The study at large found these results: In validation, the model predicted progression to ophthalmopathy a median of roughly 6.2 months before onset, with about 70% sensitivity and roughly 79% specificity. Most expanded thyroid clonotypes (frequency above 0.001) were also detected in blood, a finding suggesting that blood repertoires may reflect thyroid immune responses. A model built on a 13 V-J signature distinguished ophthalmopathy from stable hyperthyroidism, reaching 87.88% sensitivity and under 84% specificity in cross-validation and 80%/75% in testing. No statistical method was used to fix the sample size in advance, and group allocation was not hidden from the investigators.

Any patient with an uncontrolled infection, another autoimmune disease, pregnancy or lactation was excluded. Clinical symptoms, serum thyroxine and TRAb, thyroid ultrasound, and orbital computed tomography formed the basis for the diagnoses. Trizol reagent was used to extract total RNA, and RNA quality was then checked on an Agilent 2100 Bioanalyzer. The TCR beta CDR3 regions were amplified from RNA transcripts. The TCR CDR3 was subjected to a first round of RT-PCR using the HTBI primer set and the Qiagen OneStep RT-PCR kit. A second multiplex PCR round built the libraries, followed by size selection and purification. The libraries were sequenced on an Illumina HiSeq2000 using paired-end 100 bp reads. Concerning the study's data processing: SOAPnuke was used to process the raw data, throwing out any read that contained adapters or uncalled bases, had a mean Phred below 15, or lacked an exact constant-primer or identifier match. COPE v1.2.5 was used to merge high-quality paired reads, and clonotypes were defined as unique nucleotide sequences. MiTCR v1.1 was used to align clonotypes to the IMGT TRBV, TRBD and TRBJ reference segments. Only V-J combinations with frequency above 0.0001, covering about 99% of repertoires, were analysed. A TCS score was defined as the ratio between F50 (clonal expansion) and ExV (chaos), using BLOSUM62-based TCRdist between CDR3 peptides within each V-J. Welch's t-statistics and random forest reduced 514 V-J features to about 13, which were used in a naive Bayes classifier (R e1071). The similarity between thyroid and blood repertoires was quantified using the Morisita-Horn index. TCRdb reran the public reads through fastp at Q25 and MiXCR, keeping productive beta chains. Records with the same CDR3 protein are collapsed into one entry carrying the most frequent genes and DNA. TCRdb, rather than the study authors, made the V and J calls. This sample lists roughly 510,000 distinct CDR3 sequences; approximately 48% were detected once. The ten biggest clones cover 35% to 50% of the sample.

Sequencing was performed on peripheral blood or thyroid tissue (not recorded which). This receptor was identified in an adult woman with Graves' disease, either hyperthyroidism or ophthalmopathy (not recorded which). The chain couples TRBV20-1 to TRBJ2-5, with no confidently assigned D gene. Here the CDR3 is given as CSARPDDQETQYF. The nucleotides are TGCAGTGCTAGGCCGGACGACCAAGAGACCCAGTACTTC.